The 23 T cell receptor beta chains given below trace back to one sample, sequenced in a study of T cell responses to AZD1222 COVID-19 vaccine. Assay: immunoSEQ multiplex PCR; the TCRdb copy retains only in-frame clones and omits some. The top ten hold approximately 1.8% of the sample, which has over 110,000 clones, 85% to 90% seen once. This material consisted of peripheral blood, taken 28 days after the second AZD1222 dose. These receptor sequences come from an adult who received the AZD1222 COVID-19 vaccine.

The chain joins TRBV9 to TRBJ1-3, with 9 bases identical to TRBD1. After removal of 4 bases from V and 2 bases from J, the junction contained 4 bases not matched to a gene. The length of the CDR3 is 15 residues. Germline CDR1 and CDR2: SGDLS and YYNGEE. CDR3 sequence reads: CASSQQGAAGNTIYF. In DNA form, the CDR3 reads TGTGCCAGCAGCCAACAGGGGGCCGCTGGAAACACCATATATTTT.

The chain has TRBV4-3 and TRBJ1-4, with D maybe TRBD1 (6 bases). The CDR3 is 16 amino acids. Trimming removed 0 bases at V and 0 bases at J, with 8 bases between. CDR1 is LGHNA and CDR2 is YSLEER in the germline V gene. CDR3 in amino acids: CASSQDSGATNEKLFF. The CDR3 DNA reads as TGCGCCAGCAGCCAAGATTCAGGGGCAACTAATGAAAAACTGTTTTTT.

The genes are TRBV5-1 and TRBJ2-3; 10 nucleotides line up with TRBD2. The CDR3 consists of 18 residues. Trimming took 1 base from V and 1 from J; bases not matched to a gene: 9. Germline CDR1 and CDR2: SGHRS and YFSETQ. This CDR3 reads CASSLMSSGSGGTDTQYF. The CDR3 coding sequence is TGCGCCAGCAGCTTGATGTCTAGCGGGAGCGGGGGCACAGATACGCAGTATTTT.

The J gene is TRBJ1-5, the V gene TRBV28; no clear D. The CDR3 runs 13 residues. Germline V gene data show CDR1 as MDHEN and CDR2 as SYDVKM. Trimming pared 3 bases from V and 9 bases from J, leaving 12 bases between. The CDR3, as DNA: TGTGCCAGCAGTTTCCCGGGGAGCTGGCCCCAGCATTTT. It codes for CASSFPGSWPQHF.

The chain combines TRBV7-2 with TRBJ1-6, with D uncertain. V was pared by 5 bases and J by 7 bases, with 15 bases between. CDR1 is SGHTA and CDR2 is FQGNSA in the germline V gene. The CDR3 length is 15 residues. CDR3 protein: CASSQPGVGNSPLHF. The CDR3 nucleotides are TGTGCCAGCAGCCAACCCGGCGTTGGGAATTCACCCCTCCACTTT.

Here the CDR3 reads CATSDLGKSAFF. CDR3 sequence (DNA): TGTGCCACCAGTGATTTAGGCAAATCAGCTTTCTTT. The chain has TRBV24-1 and TRBJ1-1; D unresolved. The CDR3 extends over 12 amino acids. The V end was cut by 1 base, the J end by 10 bases, with 9 bases between. From germline, CDR1 is KGHDR and CDR2 SFDVKD.

The V call is TRBV19, the J call TRBJ2-2; 7 bases are a match to TRBD1. The CDR3 consists of 12 residues. Germline-derived CDR1 and CDR2 are LNHDA and SQIVND (reference sequence). With 9 bases clipped from V and 4 bases from J, the junction kept 2 bases outside the gene matches. CDR3 in DNA: TGTGCCAGCGGGACAGCCACCGGGGAGCTGTTTTTT. Translated: CASGTATGELFF.

Here the CDR3 DNA reads TGTGCCAGCAGCTCCCCGGGGACTTCTATCGGCGGTGAGCAGTTCTTC. Protein product: CASSSPGTSIGGEQFF. The chain uses TRBV7-3 and TRBJ2-1, with a weak D call TRBD2 (6 bases). V shed 4 bases and J shed 9 bases, with 22 bases lying between them. There are 16 residues in the CDR3. The germline V gene encodes CDR1 SGHTA and CDR2 FQGTGA.

This rearrangement joins TRBV18 to TRBJ2-1; D call uncertain. Germline values: CDR1 KGHSH, CDR2 LQKENI. There are 12 residues in the CDR3. Trimming left V 5 bases short and J 7 bases short, with 9 bases between. The CDR3 reads CASSSQRNEQFF. The CDR3, as DNA: TGTGCCAGCTCATCACAGAGGAATGAGCAGTTCTTC.

CDR3 bases: TGTGCCAGCAGCCCCACAGGGGGCGTCGCAGATACGCAGTATTTT. Its protein is CASSPTGGVADTQYF. The V and J genes are TRBV7-3 and TRBJ2-3; the match to TRBD1 covers 9 bases. CDR1 SGHTA and CDR2 FQGTGA come from the germline V gene. The V and J ends lost 5 bases and 4 bases, in that order; junction bases with no gene match: 7. This CDR3 is built from 15 residues.

The V gene is TRBV12-3 or TRBV12-4, the J gene TRBJ1-3, with D hard to call. CDR3 length: 13 amino acids. V gave up 10 bases and J gave up 1 base, with 11 bases separating them. The CDR3 region is CATRLASGNTIYF. CDR3 in DNA: TGTGCCACCAGATTGGCGTCTGGAAACACCATATATTTT.

V and J are TRBV9 and TRBJ2-1, with TRBD2 matching 9 bases. The CDR3 has 17 amino acids. CDR1 is SGDLS and CDR2 is YYNGEE in the germline V gene. V was clipped by 4 bases and J by 5 bases; unmatched bases: 13. This CDR3 reads CASSPRSGRPNHNEQFF. The DNA for the CDR3 is TGTGCCAGCAGCCCTCGCAGCGGGAGGCCTAACCACAATGAGCAGTTCTTC. Filled out from reference TRBV9 and TRBJ2-1, the complete variable domain reads DSGVTQTPKHLITATGQRVTLRCSPRSGDLSVYWYQQSLDQGLQFLIQYYNGEERAKGNILERFSAQQFPDLHSELNLSSLELGDSALYFCASSPRSGRPNHNEQFFGPGTRLTVL.

The chain couples TRBV6-5 to TRBJ2-5, with D perhaps TRBD1 (5 bases). Germline CDR1 and CDR2: MNHEY and SVGAGI. This CDR3 is 15 amino acids long. V was pared by 5 bases and J by 1 base, with 14 bases between. The CDR3 sequence is CASSTDRLSQETQYF. The DNA for the CDR3 is TGTGCCAGCAGTACAGACAGATTATCCCAAGAGACCCAGTACTTC.

V gene TRBV24-1 combines with J gene TRBJ1-2; D uncertain. The CDR3 is made up of 13 amino acids. Germline-derived CDR1 and CDR2 are KGHDR and SFDVKD. With 3 bases removed from V and 8 bases from J, the gap between germline ends came to 12 bases. The CDR3 reads CATSDLRTGGYTF. The CDR3 nucleotides read TGTGCCACCAGTGATCTCCGGACCGGCGGCTACACCTTC.

For the CDR3, the DNA is TGTGCCAGCAGCCCTAGTCGGGTGGAAAAACTGTTTTTT. Translating it yields CASSPSRVEKLFF. The rearrangement uses TRBV27 and TRBJ1-4; D is ambiguous. The V and J ends lost 6 bases and 8 bases respectively, with 13 bases between them. This CDR3 comprises 13 residues. Germline values: CDR1 MNHEY, CDR2 SMNVEV (reference sequence).

The chain has TRBV6-2 or TRBV6-3 and TRBJ1-2; TRBD1 might be the D (6 bases). From germline, CDR1 is MNHEY and CDR2 SVGEGT. V lost 2 bases, J lost 4 bases, and 14 bases lay in between. The CDR3 covers 15 residues. The DNA for the CDR3 is TGTGCCAGCAGTTACGACGGACAGAAGGGCTATGGCTACACCTTC. Protein sequence: CASSYDGQKGYGYTF.

V and J are TRBV7-3 and TRBJ2-1; no firm D call. Germline CDR1 SGHTA, CDR2 FQGTGA. CDR3 size: 15 residues. Trimming removed 5 bases from V and 12 bases from J, with 23 bases in between. The DNA for the CDR3 is TGTGCCAGCAGCCTATCCCCCTTAGATGGTAGGGCGCAGTTCTTC. It yields the protein CASSLSPLDGRAQFF.

The V and J genes are TRBV11-2 and TRBJ2-7; TRBD2 might be the D (7 bases). Germline V gene sequence: CDR1 SGHAT, CDR2 FQNNGV. There are 11 residues in the CDR3. The ends were cut back, 5 bases at V and 12 bases at J, with 14 bases in the middle. CDR3 sequence reads: CASSGGATPYF. The CDR3 DNA reads as TGTGCCAGCAGCGGGGGGGCTACCCCGTACTTC.

The rearrangement uses TRBV27 and TRBJ1-1; D ambiguous. The germline V and J ends were trimmed by 5 bases and 0 bases, with 7 bases remaining between them. From germline, CDR1 is MNHEY and CDR2 SMNVEV (reference sequence). The CDR3 runs to 13 residues. CDR3 DNA sequence: TGTGCCAGCAGTCCGATCATGAACACTGAAGCTTTCTTT. As protein: CASSPIMNTEAFF.

The chain has TRBV2 and TRBJ2-1; TRBD2 is a possible D gene (7 bases). Germline CDR1 reads SNHLY; CDR2 reads FYNNEI. Trimming stripped 7 bases from V and 5 bases from J, with 18 bases between. This CDR3 has 15 residues. The CDR3 coding sequence is TGTGCCAGCAACCAAGGCGGGGGCAGTCACAATGAGCAGTTCTTC. Its translation: CASNQGGGSHNEQFF.

The genes are TRBV18 and TRBJ2-2; D might be TRBD2 (5 bases). Trimming shortened V by 4 bases and J by 10 bases, and 10 bases separated the two germline ends. The CDR3 has 12 amino acids. Germline CDR1 KGHSH, CDR2 LQKENI. The CDR3 nucleotides read TGTGCCAGCTCACTGCGGACTGCGGAGCTGTTTTTT. Translation: CASSLRTAELFF.

V and J are TRBV24-1 and TRBJ2-1, with D tentatively TRBD2 (5 bases). V was clipped by 5 bases and J by 1 base, with 14 bases between them. Per germline, CDR1 KGHDR and CDR2 SFDVKD. The CDR3 loop spans 16 amino acids. Here the CDR3 DNA reads TGTGCCACCAGTGCGAGCGGTCTTCGGTCCTACAATGAGCAGTTCTTC. Amino acid sequence: CATSASGLRSYNEQFF.

The rearrangement uses TRBV5-5 and TRBJ2-1, with 7 bases identical to TRBD2. J lost 0 bases, V lost 7 bases, and 4 bases had no gene match. The CDR3 is made up of 14 amino acids. CDR1 and CDR2 from the germline V gene are SGHKS and YYEKEE (reference sequence). CDR3 coding DNA: TGTGCCAGCCGGGGGGACGTCTCCTACAATGAGCAGTTCTTC. It translates to CASRGDVSYNEQFF.